A selection of T cell receptor beta chains follows, all from one sample in a study of post-analysis software for immune sequencing data. TCRdb analysed the PCR reads with MiXCR anew, one entry per CDR3 protein. The repertoire holds roughly 150,000 distinct CDR3 sequences, 36% seen once, with 25% to 35% in the top ten. The sample here was blood, taken after autologous hematopoietic stem cell transplantation. These receptors all stem from a girl aged 5-17 years with multiple sclerosis. CDR3s include the opening cysteine and the closing phenylalanine or tryptophan. A D gene is named only where the DNA matches it firmly. Clone sizes are given selectively: once, few, many, or a class where the clone is expanded.

TRBD1	.	TRBV20-1	TRBJ2-4	TGCAGTGGCCAGCGACAGGGTGTGGGGGAGCAGTACTTC	CSGQRQGVGEQYF
.	.	TRBV29-1	TRBJ1-2	TGCAGCGTTGAAGACCCGACAGGTAGCGATGGCTACACCTTC	CSVEDPTGSDGYTF
.	.	TRBV4-3	TRBJ2-1	TGCGCCAGCAGCCAGGACCAGGGGGGGTTCTACAATGAGCAGTTCTTC	CASSQDQGGFYNEQFF
.	.	TRBV4-3	TRBJ2-7	TGCGCCAGCAGCCCCGGGATAAGTTTCTACGAGCAGTACTTC	CASSPGISFYEQYF
TRBD2	few	TRBV6-2/TRBV6-3	TRBJ2-1	TGTGCCAGCAGACGTGCCGCGGGACTAGCGGACAATGAGCAGTTCTTC	CASRRAAGLADNEQFF
.	.	TRBV20-1	TRBJ2-1	TGCAGTGCTTTACAGGGTTTTGGGGAGCAGTTCTTC	CSALQGFGEQFF
TRBD2	few	TRBV27	TRBJ2-1	TGTGCCAGCAGCCTCACTAGCGGGGGCTCGAATGAGCAGTTCTTC	CASSLTSGGSNEQFF
TRBD2	few	TRBV18	TRBJ2-3	TGTGCCAGCTCACCAACGGTAGCGGGAACAGATACGCAGTATTTT	CASSPTVAGTDTQYF
TRBD1	.	TRBV24-1	TRBJ2-1	TGTGCCACCAGTGAACTGGGACAGCTCAATGAGCAGTTCTTC	CATSELGQLNEQFF
TRBD2	.	TRBV9	TRBJ2-1	TGTGCCAGCAGCGTTGGCGGGAGCAACTCCTACAATGAGCAGTTCTTC	CASSVGGSNSYNEQFF
TRBD2	many	TRBV27	TRBJ2-3	TGTGCCACCGCGACTAGCGGGGAGCACACAGATACGCAGTATTTT	CATATSGEHTDTQYF
TRBD2	.	TRBV6-6	TRBJ2-1	TGTGCCAGCAGACTACTCCGGGGGGGCAGGAACAATGAGCAGTTCTTC	CASRLLRGGRNNEQFF
.	few	TRBV20-1	TRBJ2-3	TGCAGTGCTAGAGATCCGAACACAGATACGCAGTATTTT	CSARDPNTDTQYF
.	.	TRBV7-9	TRBJ1-2	TGTGCCAGCAGCCGGCTGGGCAGGGCGTCGCGAGGCTACACCTTC	CASSRLGRASRGYTF